The 28 T cell receptor beta chains given below trace back to one sample, sequenced in a study of T cell repertoires in cytomegalovirus infection. Their antigens remain unidentified. TCRdb reprocessed the reads with MiXCR, giving one entry per CDR3 protein. The sample has tens of thousands of distinct CDR3 sequences; less than 30% are singletons. The source material was CD8+ T cells from cultured PBMCs, sampled from culture after CMV antigen stimulation. The receptors come from a human donor in good health (CMV status not recorded). Some clones in this sample may be carry-over from other donors' samples.

This clonotype was counted a single time. The chain has TRBV4-1 and TRBJ2-3, with 7 nucleotides matching TRBD2. V lost 2 bases to trimming and J lost 2 bases; unmatched junction nucleotides: 7. The CDR3 runs 16 residues. From germline, CDR1 is MGHRA and CDR2 YSYEKL. As DNA, the CDR3 is TGCGCCAGCAGCCAACACGGGACTATCTTCACAGATACGCAGTATTTT. Protein product: CASSQHGTIFTDTQYF.

This clonotype was seen once. The V gene is TRBV27, the J gene TRBJ2-7; D not certain. The CDR3 extends over 13 amino acids. CDR1 is MNHEY and CDR2 is SMNVEV in the germline V gene (reference sequence). Trimming pared 2 bases from V and 3 bases from J, leaving 8 bases between. CDR3 coding DNA: TGTGCCAGCAGTTTAATAGGGAACTACGAGCAGTACTTC. Its protein product is CASSLIGNYEQYF.

This clonotype was detected ten times or more. V is TRBV24-1 and J is TRBJ2-1; D might be TRBD2 (6 bases). Trimming stripped 3 bases from V and 1 base from J, with 9 bases between. The CDR3 consists of 15 residues. Germline lookup yields CDR1 KGHDR and CDR2 SFDVKD. CDR3 in DNA: TGTGCCACCAGTGATCGGGGAGGATCCTACAATGAGCAGTTCTTC. Residues: CATSDRGGSYNEQFF.

The gene calls are TRBV30 and TRBJ2-1, with TRBD2 matching over 7 bases. In germline, CDR1 is GTSNPN, CDR2 SVGIG (reference sequence). The CDR3 length is 15 residues. V trimming: 4 bases; J trimming: 4 bases; junction bases outside the gene matches: 10. The CDR3 loop is CAWTPGTSEYNEQFF. The CDR3 DNA is TGTGCCTGGACACCGGGCACTAGCGAATACAATGAGCAGTTCTTC.

Only one count was recorded for this clonotype. The V call is TRBV7-9, the J call TRBJ1-1; possible D gene TRBD1, 6 bases. With 1 base removed from V and 0 bases from J, the gap between germline ends came to 15 bases. The germline CDR1 and CDR2 sequences are SEHNR and FQNEAQ (reference sequence). This CDR3 comprises 17 residues. The CDR3 DNA follows: TGTGCCAGCAGCTTAGTAGGGGCAGGGGCCCTGAACACTGAAGCTTTCTTT. This gives the protein CASSLVGAGALNTEAFF.

The chain combines TRBV5-6 with TRBJ1-6, with a weak D call TRBD1 (6 bases). V dropped 4 bases and J dropped 9 bases, with 14 bases sitting between them. The CDR3 is 14 residues long. Germline CDR1 SGHDT, CDR2 YYEEEE. The CDR3 region has the DNA TGTGCCAGCAGCCACGGGGTGGGGGCTTCACCCCTCCACTTT. Residues: CASSHGVGASPLHF.

This clonotype was counted a few times. The J gene is TRBJ2-7, the V gene TRBV7-2, with 13 bases fitting TRBD2. With 5 bases clipped from V and 7 bases from J, the junction kept 5 bases outside the gene matches. Germline-derived CDR1 and CDR2 are SGHTA and FQGNSA. The CDR3 has 14 amino acids. CDR3 in DNA: TGTGCCAGCAGCACGACTAGCGGGGGGATTGAGCAGTACTTC. Encoded protein: CASSTTSGGIEQYF.

About this clonotype itself: At one boundary the junction diverges from the germline segment, which might be a read error. The chain uses TRBV19 and TRBJ2-3; D possibly matches TRBD1 or TRBD2 (7 bases each). Germline CDR1 and CDR2: LNHDA and SQIVND (reference sequence). This CDR3 region has 15 residues. CDR3 DNA sequence: TGTGCCAGTAGAGACAGGGAGGGCCGAACAGATACGCGGTATTTT. Protein product: CASRDREGRTDTRYF.

The chain carries TRBV6-1 and TRBJ2-7; tentatively, D is TRBD1 or TRBD2 (5 bases each). CDR1 is MNHNS and CDR2 is SASEGT in the germline V gene. The CDR3 has 16 residues. The V gene lost 5 bases and the J gene lost 0 bases, with 17 bases spanning the gap. The CDR3 nucleotides read TGTGCCAGCAGTACCCCGGTGGGGGTGAGCTCCTACGAGCAGTACTTC. This sequence encodes CASSTPVGVSSYEQYF.

V and J are TRBV7-9 and TRBJ2-3; D assignment may be TRBD1 or TRBD2 (5 bases each). V lost 2 bases and J 1 base, leaving 10 bases between the germline ends. Germline CDR1 and CDR2: SEHNR and FQNEAQ (reference sequence). This CDR3 comprises 15 residues. DNA for the CDR3: TGTGCCAGCAGCTTATTTACGGGACGCACAGATACGCAGTATTTT. It is translated as CASSLFTGRTDTQYF.

The CDR3: CAISETDRDTQYF. CDR3 coding DNA: TGTGCCATCAGTGAGACGGACAGAGATACGCAGTATTTT. The V call is TRBV10-3, the J call TRBJ2-3; D perhaps matches TRBD1 (6 bases). The V end was cut by 2 bases, the J end by 5 bases, with 8 bases between. Germline V lookup: CDR1 ENHRY, CDR2 SYGVKD. This CDR3 has 13 residues.

V gene TRBV27 combines with J gene TRBJ1-2; 8 bases align to TRBD1. The V segment lost 5 bases and the J segment 7 bases; nucleotides outside the gene matches: 12. The CDR3 totals 15 residues. The germline V gene has CDR1 MNHEY and CDR2 SMNVEV (reference sequence). The CDR3 sequence: CASSVRQGRVSGYTF. CDR3 sequence (DNA): TGTGCCAGCAGTGTCCGACAGGGGCGCGTCTCTGGCTACACCTTC.

This clonotype has a handful of counts. The gene calls are TRBV10-2 and TRBJ1-2; maybe TRBD1 (6 bases). Germline values: CDR1 WSHSY, CDR2 SAAADI. The CDR3 has 15 residues. V was trimmed by 1 base and J by 2 bases, leaving 11 bases between them. Here the CDR3 DNA reads TGCGCCAGCAGTGAGTGGGGGGGCGCAAACTATGGCTACACCTTC. Translated, it gives CASSEWGGANYGYTF.

The chain couples TRBV12-3 or TRBV12-4 to TRBJ2-3; maybe TRBD1 (5 bases). The CDR3 has 14 amino acids. Trimming stripped 7 bases from V and 2 bases from J, with 13 bases between. DNA of the CDR3: TGTGCCAGCACCTGGGGCAGGTTCACAGATACGCAGTATTTT. Its translation: CASTWGRFTDTQYF.

The CDR3, as DNA: TGTGCCAGCAGTTATTTCGGCAGGGACTCCTACGAGCAGTACTTC. It specifies CASSYFGRDSYEQYF. The genes are TRBV6-2 or TRBV6-3 and TRBJ2-7, with TRBD1 as a possible D gene (5 bases). The CDR3 is made up of 15 amino acids. V was trimmed by 3 bases and J by 0 bases, leaving 12 bases between them. Per germline, CDR1 MNHEY and CDR2 SVGEGT.

This clonotype was seen repeatedly, ten times or more. This chain connects TRBV15 to TRBJ1-1; 12 nucleotides match TRBD1. CDR1 and CDR2 from the germline V gene are LNHNV and YYDKDF (reference sequence). The CDR3 loop spans 15 amino acids. With 5 bases clipped from V and 1 base from J, the junction kept 2 bases outside the gene matches. In DNA, the CDR3 is TGTGCCACCAGCGGGACAGGGGGCTGGAACACTGAAGCTTTCTTT. It translates to CATSGTGGWNTEAFF. Drawing the rest from reference TRBV15 and TRBJ1-1, the complete variable domain is DAMVIQNPRYQVTQFGKPVTLSCSQTLNHNVMYWYQQKSSQAPKLLFHYYDKDFNNEADTPDNFQSRRPNTSFCFLDIRSPGLGDTAMYLCATSGTGGWNTEAFFGQGTRLTVV.

CDR3 amino acids: CSARDRSGISYEQYF. CDR3 coding DNA: TGCAGTGCTAGAGATCGAAGCGGTATCTCCTACGAGCAGTACTTC. This chain uses TRBV20-1 with TRBJ2-7, with a weak D call TRBD2 (5 bases). The CDR3 is 15 amino acids. The germline V and J ends were trimmed by 0 bases and 0 bases, with 12 bases remaining between them. Per the germline V gene, CDR1 is DFQATT and CDR2 is SNEGSKA (reference sequence).

This clonotype was seen only a few times. This chain connects TRBV5-4 to TRBJ2-7; unclear D gene. CDR3 length: 11 residues. V dropped 1 base and J dropped 5 bases, with 4 bases sitting between them. CDR1 and CDR2 (germline): SGHNT, YYREEE (reference sequence). CDR3 bases: TGTGCCAGCAGCTTGTCCAACGAGCAGTACTTC. Its protein is CASSLSNEQYF.

The chain employs TRBV18 and TRBJ2-1; D perhaps matches TRBD2 (6 bases). CDR1 KGHSH and CDR2 LQKENI come from the germline V gene. This CDR3 has 16 amino acids. Between the trimmed V and J ends, which lost 6 bases and 1 base, there was a span of 16 bases. CDR3 sequence (DNA): TGTGCCAGCTCGCTGACTAGAGGACGTTCCTACAATGAGCAGTTCTTC. Translating it yields CASSLTRGRSYNEQFF.

This clonotype has a handful of counts. This chain joins TRBV12-3 or TRBV12-4 and TRBJ1-1; 8 nucleotides line up with TRBD1. J gave up 0 bases and V 4 bases, and 10 bases lay outside the gene matches. The CDR3 runs 17 residues. This CDR3 reads CASSSPGQAFMNTEAFF. Here the CDR3 DNA reads TGTGCCAGCAGTTCCCCGGGACAGGCGTTCATGAACACTGAAGCTTTCTTT.

This clonotype has more than one count but fewer than ten. V is TRBV2 and J is TRBJ1-1, with unresolved D. Trimming removed 3 bases from V and 1 base from J, with 12 bases in between. CDR1 is SNHLY and CDR2 is FYNNEI in the germline V gene. The length of the CDR3 is 15 residues. The CDR3: CASSDTVRANTEAFF. For the CDR3, the DNA is TGTGCCAGCAGTGACACAGTCCGAGCGAACACTGAAGCTTTCTTT.

This clonotype was seen many times. Here the CDR3 DNA reads TGTGCCAGCAGCTTAGAACTAGCGGGATCCTACGAGCAGTACTTC. Residues: CASSLELAGSYEQYF. The V call is TRBV7-6, the J call TRBJ2-7; TRBD2 matches at 10 bases. Trimming cost V 1 base and J 1 base; bases outside gene matches: 1. The CDR3 runs 15 residues. Germline V gene data show CDR1 as SGHVS and CDR2 as FNYEAQ.

This clonotype was observed at least ten times. This sequence joins TRBV7-8 and TRBJ2-7, with 7 bases fitting TRBD2. The CDR3 sequence is 14 residues long. V gave up 3 bases and J gave up 5 bases; unmatched junction bases: 7. Germline CDR1 is SGHVS and CDR2 is FQNEAQ. The CDR3: CASSLAERENEQYF. The CDR3 bases are TGTGCCAGCAGCTTGGCGGAGCGGGAAAACGAGCAGTACTTC. The variable domain in full, completed from reference TRBV7-8 and TRBJ2-7, reads GAGVSQSPRYKVAKRGQDVALRCDPISGHVSLFWYQQALGQGPEFLTYFQNEAQLDKSGLPSDRFFAERPEGSVSTLKIQRTQQEDSAVYLCASSLAERENEQYFGPGTRLTVT.

This clonotype came up many times. This chain links TRBV7-9 with TRBJ2-5; no clear D. CDR1 SEHNR and CDR2 FQNEAQ come from the germline V gene (reference sequence). CDR3 length: 13 amino acids. Between the trimmed V and J ends, which lost 3 bases and 3 bases, there was a span of 8 bases. This CDR3 is CASSFNLEETQYF. The CDR3, as DNA: TGTGCCAGCAGCTTCAATTTAGAAGAGACCCAGTACTTC.

The V gene is TRBV2, the J gene TRBJ2-2; maybe TRBD1 (7 bases). The CDR3 has 14 amino acids. Germline V CDR1 and CDR2: SNHLY, FYNNEI. Trimming took 5 bases from V and 7 from J, leaving 14 bases between them. The CDR3 region is CASSLYRGGGELFF. The CDR3 DNA reads as TGTGCCAGCAGTCTTTACAGGGGAGGCGGGGAGCTGTTTTTT.

The chain has TRBV4-2 and TRBJ1-2, with 8 bases aligning to TRBD1. Germline lookup yields CDR1 LGHNA and CDR2 YNFKEQ. The CDR3 is 16 amino acids. Losses at the gene ends were 2 bases for V and 4 bases for J; bases not matched to a gene: 9. In DNA form, the CDR3 reads TGTGCCAGCAGCCAACACCGACAGGGGAGCCTCTATGGCTACACCTTC. Protein: CASSQHRQGSLYGYTF.

At least ten counts were recorded for this clonotype. The chain recombines TRBV6-5 with TRBJ2-1; D is uncertain. The CDR3 extends over 16 amino acids. Germline CDR1 and CDR2: MNHEY and SVGAGI. Trimming removed 0 bases at V and 0 bases at J, with 9 bases between. CDR3 residues: CASSYSEESSYNEQFF. The CDR3 DNA sequence: TGTGCCAGCAGTTACTCTGAAGAGAGCTCCTACAATGAGCAGTTCTTC.

This clonotype has more than one count but fewer than ten. The chain recombines TRBV5-4 with TRBJ2-7; D unresolved. The CDR3 contains 13 residues. V lost 0 bases to trimming and J lost 3 bases, with 7 bases between them. Germline V gene data show CDR1 as SGHNT and CDR2 as YYREEE (reference sequence). The chain's CDR3 is CASSLDLGYEQYF. CDR3 sequence (DNA): TGTGCCAGCAGCTTGGATCTGGGCTACGAGCAGTACTTC.